The clone carrying this T cell receptor (beta chain) was picked up a small number of times. The sample has other DNA sequences that encode this CDR3 too. Every isolated RNA sample was fully reverse transcribed, so sequencing captured expressed TCRB transcripts. Using immunoSEQ multiplex PCR, the repertoire was profiled, and TCRdb retains in-frame clones only, with some absent. The sample includes 120,000 to 150,000 clones, approximately 9.8% of them seen just once. Between the trimmed V and J ends, which lost 1 base and 0 bases, there was a span of 7 bases. Germline V CDR1 and CDR2: SGHNT, YYREEE (reference sequence). The CDR3 is 14 residues long. The sample comes from a study of beta chain features in type 1 diabetes. Every participating donor gave one draw, a heparinised blood sample averaging about 100 mL. Sorting of CD4+ naive, central memory, regulatory and stem cell-like memory cells was performed via CD45RO/CCR7/CD25/CD127/CD95/CD27.

The source material was central memory CD4+ T cells from blood. The chain recombines TRBV5-4 with TRBJ2-5; D might be TRBD2 (5 bases). This sequence was found in a woman aged 40 to 49 in good health. The CDR3 nucleotides are TGTGCCAGCAGCTTGTCGGGGTACCAAGAGACCCAGTACTTC. Translating it yields CASSLSGYQETQYF.